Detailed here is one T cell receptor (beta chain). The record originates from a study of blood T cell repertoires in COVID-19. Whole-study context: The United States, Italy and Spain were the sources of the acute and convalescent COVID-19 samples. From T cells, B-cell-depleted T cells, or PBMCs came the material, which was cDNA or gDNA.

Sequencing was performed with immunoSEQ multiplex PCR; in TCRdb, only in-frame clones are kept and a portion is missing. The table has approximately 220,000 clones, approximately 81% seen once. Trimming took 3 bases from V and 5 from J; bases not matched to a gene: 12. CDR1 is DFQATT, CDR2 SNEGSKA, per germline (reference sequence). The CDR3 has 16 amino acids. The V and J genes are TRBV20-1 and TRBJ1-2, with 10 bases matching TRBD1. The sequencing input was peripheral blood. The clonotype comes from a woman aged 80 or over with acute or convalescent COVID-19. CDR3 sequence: CSASAGTGEGKYGYTF. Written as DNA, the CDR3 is TGCAGTGCTAGTGCCGGGACAGGGGAAGGGAAGTATGGCTACACCTTC.